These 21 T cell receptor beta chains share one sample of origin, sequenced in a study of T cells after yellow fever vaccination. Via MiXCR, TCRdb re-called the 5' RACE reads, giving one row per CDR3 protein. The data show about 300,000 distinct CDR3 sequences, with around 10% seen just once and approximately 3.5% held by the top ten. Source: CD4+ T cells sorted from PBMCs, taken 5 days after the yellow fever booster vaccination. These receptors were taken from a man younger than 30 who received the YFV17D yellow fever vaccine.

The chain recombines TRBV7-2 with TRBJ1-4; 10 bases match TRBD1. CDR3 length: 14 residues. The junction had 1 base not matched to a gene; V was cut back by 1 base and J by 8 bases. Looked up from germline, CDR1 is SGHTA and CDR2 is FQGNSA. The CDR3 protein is CASSLGTGGEKLFF. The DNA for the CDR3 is TGTGCCAGCAGCTTAGGGACAGGGGGAGAAAAACTGTTTTTT.

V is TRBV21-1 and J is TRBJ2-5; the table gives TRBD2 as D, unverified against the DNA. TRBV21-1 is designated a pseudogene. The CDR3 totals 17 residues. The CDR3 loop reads CASSKEGSGGRQETQYF. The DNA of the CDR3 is TGTGCCAGCAGCAAAGAAGGCAGCGGGGGGCGACAAGAGACCCAGTACTTC.

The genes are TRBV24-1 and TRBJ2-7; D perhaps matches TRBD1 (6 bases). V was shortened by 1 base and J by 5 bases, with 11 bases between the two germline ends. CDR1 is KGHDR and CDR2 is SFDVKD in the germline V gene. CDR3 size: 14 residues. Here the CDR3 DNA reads TGTGCCACCAGTGATTTTTTCAGGGGCAACGAGCAGTACGTC. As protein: CATSDFFRGNEQYV.

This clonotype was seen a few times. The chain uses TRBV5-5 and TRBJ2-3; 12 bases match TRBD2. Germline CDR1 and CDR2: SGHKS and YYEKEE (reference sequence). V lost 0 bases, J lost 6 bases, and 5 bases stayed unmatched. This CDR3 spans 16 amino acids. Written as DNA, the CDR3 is TGTGCCAGCAGCTTGGTTCTAGCGGGGGGGCCCGATACGCAGTATTTT. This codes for CASSLVLAGGPDTQYF. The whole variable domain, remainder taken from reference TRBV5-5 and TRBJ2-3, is DAGVTQSPTHLIKTRGQQVTLRCSPISGHKSVSWYQQVLGQGPQFIFQYYEKEERGRGNFPDRFSARQFPNYSSELNVNALLLGDSALYLCASSLVLAGGPDTQYFGPGTRLTVL.

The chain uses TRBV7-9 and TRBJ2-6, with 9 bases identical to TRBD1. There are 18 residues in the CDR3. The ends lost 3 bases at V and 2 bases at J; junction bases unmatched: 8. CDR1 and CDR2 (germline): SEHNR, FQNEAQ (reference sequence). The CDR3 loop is CASSFLRQGEAGANVLTF. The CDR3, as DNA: TGTGCCAGCAGCTTTCTTCGACAGGGGGAAGCTGGGGCCAACGTCCTGACTTTC.

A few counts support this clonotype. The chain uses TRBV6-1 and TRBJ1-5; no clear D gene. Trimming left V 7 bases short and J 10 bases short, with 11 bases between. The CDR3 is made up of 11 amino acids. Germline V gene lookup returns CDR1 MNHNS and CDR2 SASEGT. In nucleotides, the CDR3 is TGTGCCAGCATGGAGTGGGATCCCCAGCATTTT. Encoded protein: CASMEWDPQHF.

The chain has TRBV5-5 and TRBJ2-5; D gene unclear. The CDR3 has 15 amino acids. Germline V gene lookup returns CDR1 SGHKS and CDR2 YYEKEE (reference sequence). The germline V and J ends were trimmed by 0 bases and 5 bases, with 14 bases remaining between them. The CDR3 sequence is CASSLGGFEAETQYF. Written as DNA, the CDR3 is TGTGCCAGCAGCTTGGGGGGTTTCGAAGCGGAGACCCAGTACTTC.

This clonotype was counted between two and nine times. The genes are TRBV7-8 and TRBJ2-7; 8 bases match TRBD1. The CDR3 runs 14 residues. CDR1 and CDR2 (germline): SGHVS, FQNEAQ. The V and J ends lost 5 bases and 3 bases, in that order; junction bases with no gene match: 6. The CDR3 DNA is TGTGCCAGCAGCCAACAGGGGGGAGACTACGAGCAGTACGTC. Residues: CASSQQGGDYEQYV.

CDR3: CASSSPERGTDTQYF. As DNA, the CDR3 is TGTGCCAGCAGCTCACCTGAGCGGGGGACAGATACGCAGTATTTT. This chain joins TRBV7-9 and TRBJ2-3, with 8 bases aligning to TRBD2. The CDR3 is 15 amino acids. Per germline, CDR1 SEHNR and CDR2 FQNEAQ (reference sequence). The ends lost 4 bases at V and 3 bases at J; junction bases unmatched: 6.

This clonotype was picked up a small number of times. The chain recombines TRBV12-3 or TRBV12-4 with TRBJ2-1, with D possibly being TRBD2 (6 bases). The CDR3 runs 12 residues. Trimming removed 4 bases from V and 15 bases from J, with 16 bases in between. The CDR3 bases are TGTGCCAGCAGTTGGAGGGGAGGTCAAGGGTTCTTC. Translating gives CASSWRGGQGFF.

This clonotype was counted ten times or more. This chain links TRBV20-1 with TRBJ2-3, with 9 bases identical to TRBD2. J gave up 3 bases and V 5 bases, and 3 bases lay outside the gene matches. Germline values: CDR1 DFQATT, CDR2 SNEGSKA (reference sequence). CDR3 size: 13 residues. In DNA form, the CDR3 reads TGCAGTGCTGGAGGACTAGCGACAGATACGCAGTATTTT. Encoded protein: CSAGGLATDTQYF.

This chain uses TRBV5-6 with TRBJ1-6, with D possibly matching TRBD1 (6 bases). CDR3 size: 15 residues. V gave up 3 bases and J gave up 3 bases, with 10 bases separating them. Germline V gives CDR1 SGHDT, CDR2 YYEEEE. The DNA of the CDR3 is TGTGCCAGCAGCTGGGGGCTAAACTATAATTCACCCCTCCACTTT. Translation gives CASSWGLNYNSPLHF.

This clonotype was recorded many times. CDR3 protein: CASSQGDRVNEQFF. For the CDR3, the DNA is TGCGCCAGCAGCCAAGGGGACAGGGTGAATGAGCAGTTCTTC. V gene TRBV4-1 combines with J gene TRBJ2-1; TRBD1 matches at 9 bases. Germline lookup yields CDR1 MGHRA and CDR2 YSYEKL. V was pared by 1 base and J by 7 bases, with 2 bases of the junction left unmatched. The CDR3 totals 14 residues.

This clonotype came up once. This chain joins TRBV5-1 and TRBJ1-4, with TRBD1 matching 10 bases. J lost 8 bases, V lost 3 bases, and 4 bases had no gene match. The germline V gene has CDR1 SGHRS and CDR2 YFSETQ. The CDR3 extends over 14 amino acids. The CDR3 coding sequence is TGCGCCAGCAGCTCTGACAGGGGGCCAGAAAAACTGTTTTTT. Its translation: CASSSDRGPEKLFF.

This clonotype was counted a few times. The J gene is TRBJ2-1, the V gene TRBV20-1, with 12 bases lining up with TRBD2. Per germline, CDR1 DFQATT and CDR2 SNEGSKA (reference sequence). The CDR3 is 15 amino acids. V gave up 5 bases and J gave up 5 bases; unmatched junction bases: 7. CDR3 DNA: TGCAGTGCTCCCCTAGCGGGGGGGGGGAACAATGAGCAGTTCTTC. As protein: CSAPLAGGGNNEQFF.

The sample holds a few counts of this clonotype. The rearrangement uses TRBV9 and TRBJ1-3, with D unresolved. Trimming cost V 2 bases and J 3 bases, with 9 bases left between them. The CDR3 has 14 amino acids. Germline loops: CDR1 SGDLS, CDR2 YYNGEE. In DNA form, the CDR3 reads TGTGCCAGCAGCGTTTCGGTTGATGGAAACACCATATATTTT. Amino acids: CASSVSVDGNTIYF.

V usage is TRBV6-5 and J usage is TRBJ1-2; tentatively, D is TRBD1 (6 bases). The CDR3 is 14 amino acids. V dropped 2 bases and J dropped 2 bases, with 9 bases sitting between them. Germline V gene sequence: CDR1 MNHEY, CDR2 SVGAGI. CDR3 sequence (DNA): TGTGCCAGCAGTTACAACAGGGACAACTATGGCTACACCTTC. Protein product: CASSYNRDNYGYTF.

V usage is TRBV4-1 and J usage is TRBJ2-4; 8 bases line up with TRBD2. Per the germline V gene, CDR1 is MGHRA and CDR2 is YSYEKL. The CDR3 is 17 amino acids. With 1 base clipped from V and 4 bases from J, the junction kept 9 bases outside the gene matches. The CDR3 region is CASSQGVTSGKKNIQYF. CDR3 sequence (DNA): TGCGCCAGCAGCCAAGGGGTTACTAGCGGAAAGAAAAACATTCAGTACTTC.

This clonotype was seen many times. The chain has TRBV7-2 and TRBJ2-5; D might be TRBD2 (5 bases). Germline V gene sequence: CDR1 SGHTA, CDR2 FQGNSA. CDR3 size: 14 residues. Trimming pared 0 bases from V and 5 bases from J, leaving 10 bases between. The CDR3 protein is CASSLARGRETQYF. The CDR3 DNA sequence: TGTGCCAGCAGCTTAGCGCGAGGGCGGGAGACCCAGTACTTC.

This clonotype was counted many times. The CDR3 nucleotides read TGCGCCAGCAGCCGCCCGACAGGCGAGATTAAGGGCTACACCTTC. This translates into CASSRPTGEIKGYTF. The V gene is TRBV4-1, the J gene TRBJ1-2; D possibly corresponds to TRBD1 (6 bases). CDR1 MGHRA and CDR2 YSYEKL come from the germline V gene. This CDR3 spans 15 amino acids. V lost 4 bases, J lost 8 bases, and 20 bases lay in between.

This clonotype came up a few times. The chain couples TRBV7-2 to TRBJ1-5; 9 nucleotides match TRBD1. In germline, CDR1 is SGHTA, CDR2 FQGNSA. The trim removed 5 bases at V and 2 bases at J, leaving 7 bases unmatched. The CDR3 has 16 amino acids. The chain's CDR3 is CASSLYRGPGNQPQHF. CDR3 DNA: TGTGCCAGCAGCCTGTACAGGGGGCCGGGCAATCAGCCCCAGCATTTT.